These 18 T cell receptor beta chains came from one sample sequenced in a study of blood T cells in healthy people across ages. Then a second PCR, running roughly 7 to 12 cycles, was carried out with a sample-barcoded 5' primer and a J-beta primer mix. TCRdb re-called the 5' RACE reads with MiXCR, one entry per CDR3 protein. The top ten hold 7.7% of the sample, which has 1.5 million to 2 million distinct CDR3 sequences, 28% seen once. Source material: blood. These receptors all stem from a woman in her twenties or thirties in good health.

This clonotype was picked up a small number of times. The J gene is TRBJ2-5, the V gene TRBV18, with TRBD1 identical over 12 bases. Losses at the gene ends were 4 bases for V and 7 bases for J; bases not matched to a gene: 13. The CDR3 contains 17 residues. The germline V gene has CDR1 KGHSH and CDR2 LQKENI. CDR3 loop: CASSQYRGTGGARTQYF. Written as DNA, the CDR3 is TGTGCCAGCTCACAATATCGTGGGACAGGGGGCGCGAGGACCCAGTACTTC.

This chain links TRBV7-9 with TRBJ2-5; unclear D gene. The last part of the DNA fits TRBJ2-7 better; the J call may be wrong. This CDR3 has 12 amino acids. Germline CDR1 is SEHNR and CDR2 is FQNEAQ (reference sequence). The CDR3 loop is CASNYSDGEQYF. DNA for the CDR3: TGTGCCAGCAACTACAGCGACGGCGAGCAGTACTTC.

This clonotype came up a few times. The CDR3 DNA sequence: TGTGCCAGCAGGGGGACAGGGTCTAGGAAAAAACTGTTTTTT. It translates to CASRGTGSRKKLFF. The chain couples TRBV28 to TRBJ1-4, with 9 bases lining up with TRBD1. The germline V gene encodes CDR1 MDHEN and CDR2 SYDVKM. Unmatched junction bases numbered 8, after V lost 6 bases and J lost 9 bases. The CDR3 totals 14 residues.

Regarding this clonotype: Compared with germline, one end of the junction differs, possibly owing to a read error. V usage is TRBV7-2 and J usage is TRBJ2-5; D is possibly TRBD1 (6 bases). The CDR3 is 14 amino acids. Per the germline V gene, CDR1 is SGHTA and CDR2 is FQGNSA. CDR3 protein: CASRSRTGQETRYF. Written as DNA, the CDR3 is TGTGCCAGCAGATCAAGGACGGGACAAGAGACCCGGTACTTC.

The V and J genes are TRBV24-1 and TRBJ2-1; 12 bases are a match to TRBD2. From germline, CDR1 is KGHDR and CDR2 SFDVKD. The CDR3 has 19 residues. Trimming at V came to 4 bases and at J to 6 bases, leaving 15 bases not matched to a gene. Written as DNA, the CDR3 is TGTGCCACCAGTGAGTATACCTTGAGACTAGCGGGAGAATTCAATGAGCAGTTCTTC. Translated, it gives CATSEYTLRLAGEFNEQFF.

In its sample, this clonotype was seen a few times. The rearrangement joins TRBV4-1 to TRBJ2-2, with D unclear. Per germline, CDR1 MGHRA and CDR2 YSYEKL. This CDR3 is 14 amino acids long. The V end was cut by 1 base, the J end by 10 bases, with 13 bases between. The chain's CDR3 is CASSQVSTEAELFF. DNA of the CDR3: TGCGCCAGCAGCCAAGTATCGACCGAAGCGGAGCTGTTTTTT.

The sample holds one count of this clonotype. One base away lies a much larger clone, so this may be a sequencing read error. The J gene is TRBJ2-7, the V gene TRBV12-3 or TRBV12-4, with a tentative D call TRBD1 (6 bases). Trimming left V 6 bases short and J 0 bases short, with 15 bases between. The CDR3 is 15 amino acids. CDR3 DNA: TGTGCCAGCAGCCATGGACAGAGGAGCTCCTACGAGCAGTACTTC. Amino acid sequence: CASSHGQRSSYEQYF.

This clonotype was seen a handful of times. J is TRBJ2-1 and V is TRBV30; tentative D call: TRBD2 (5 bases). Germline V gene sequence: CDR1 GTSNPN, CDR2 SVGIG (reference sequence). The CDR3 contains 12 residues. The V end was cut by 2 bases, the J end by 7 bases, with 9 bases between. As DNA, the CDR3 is TGTGCCTGGAGTCATTCGGGAAATGAGCAGTTCTTC. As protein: CAWSHSGNEQFF.

CDR3 DNA sequence: TGTGCCACCAGGGACAGGGGCCATGGCTACACCTTC. Protein product: CATRDRGHGYTF. The chain recombines TRBV24-1 with TRBJ1-2, with 9 bases matching TRBD1. Germline V gives CDR1 KGHDR, CDR2 SFDVKD. There are 12 residues in the CDR3. Germline trimming cut 7 bases from V and 6 bases from J; bases unmatched to any gene: 2.

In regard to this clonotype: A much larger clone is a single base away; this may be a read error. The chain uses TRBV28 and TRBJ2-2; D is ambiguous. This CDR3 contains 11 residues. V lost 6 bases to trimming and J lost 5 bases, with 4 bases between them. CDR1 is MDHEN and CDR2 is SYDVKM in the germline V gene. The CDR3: CASSETGELFF. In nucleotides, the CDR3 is TGTGCCAGCAGCGAGACCGGGGAGCTGTTTTTT.

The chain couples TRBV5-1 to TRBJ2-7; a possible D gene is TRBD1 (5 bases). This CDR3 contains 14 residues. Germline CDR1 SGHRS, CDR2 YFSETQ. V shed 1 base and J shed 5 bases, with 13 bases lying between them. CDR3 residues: CASSLYQGLDEQYF. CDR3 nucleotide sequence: TGCGCCAGCAGCTTGTACCAGGGCCTGGACGAGCAGTACTTC. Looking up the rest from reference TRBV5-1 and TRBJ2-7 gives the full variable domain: KAGVTQTPRYLIKTRGQQVTLSCSPISGHRSVSWYQQTPGQGLQFLFEYFSETQRNKGNFPGRFSGRQFSNSRSEMNVSTLELGDSALYLCASSLYQGLDEQYFGPGTRLTVT.

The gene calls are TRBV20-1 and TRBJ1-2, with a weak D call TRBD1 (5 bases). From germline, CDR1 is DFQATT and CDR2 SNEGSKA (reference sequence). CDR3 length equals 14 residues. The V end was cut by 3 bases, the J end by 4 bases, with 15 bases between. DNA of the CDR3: TGCAGTGCTAGGCTTCCTACCGGGACCTATGGCTACACCTTC. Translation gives CSARLPTGTYGYTF.

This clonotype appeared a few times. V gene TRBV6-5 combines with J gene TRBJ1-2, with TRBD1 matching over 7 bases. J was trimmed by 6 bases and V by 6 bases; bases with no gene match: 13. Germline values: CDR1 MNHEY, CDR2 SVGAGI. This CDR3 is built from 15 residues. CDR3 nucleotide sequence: TGTGCCAGCAGCCAAATTCTCACAGGGGCCAATGGCTACACCTTC. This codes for CASSQILTGANGYTF.

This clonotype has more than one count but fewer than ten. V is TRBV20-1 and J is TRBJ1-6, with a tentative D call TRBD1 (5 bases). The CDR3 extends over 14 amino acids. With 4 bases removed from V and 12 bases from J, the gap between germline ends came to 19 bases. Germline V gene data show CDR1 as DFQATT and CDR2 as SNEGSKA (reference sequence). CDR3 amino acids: CSAINRDSFKPLHF. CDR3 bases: TGCAGTGCTATTAACCGGGACTCCTTTAAACCCCTCCACTTT.

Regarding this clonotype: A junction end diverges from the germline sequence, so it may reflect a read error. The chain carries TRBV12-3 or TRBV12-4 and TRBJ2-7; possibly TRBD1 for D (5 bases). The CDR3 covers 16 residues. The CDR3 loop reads CTSSLPQGSRSYEQYF. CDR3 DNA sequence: TGTACCAGCAGCTTACCCCAGGGATCCCGTTCCTACGAGCAGTACTTC.

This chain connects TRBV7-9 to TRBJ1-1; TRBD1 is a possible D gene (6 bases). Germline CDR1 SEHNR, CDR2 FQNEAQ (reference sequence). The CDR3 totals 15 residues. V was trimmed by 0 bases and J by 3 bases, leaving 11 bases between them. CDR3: CASSLARRGYTEAFF. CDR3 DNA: TGTGCCAGCAGCTTAGCGCGTAGGGGGTACACTGAAGCTTTCTTT.

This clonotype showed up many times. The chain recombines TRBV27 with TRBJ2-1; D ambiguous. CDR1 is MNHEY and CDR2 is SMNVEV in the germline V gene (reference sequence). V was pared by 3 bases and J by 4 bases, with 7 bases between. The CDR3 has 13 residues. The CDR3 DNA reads TGTGCCAGCAGTTTGTCGGCTTACAATGAGCAGTTCTTC. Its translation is CASSLSAYNEQFF.

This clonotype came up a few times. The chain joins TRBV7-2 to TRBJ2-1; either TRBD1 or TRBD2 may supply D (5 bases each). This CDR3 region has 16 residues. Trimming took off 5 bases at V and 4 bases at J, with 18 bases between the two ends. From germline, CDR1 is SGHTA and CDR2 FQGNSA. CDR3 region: CASSPAGTAPYNEQFF. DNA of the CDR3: TGTGCCAGCAGCCCAGCCGGGACCGCCCCGTACAATGAGCAGTTCTTC.